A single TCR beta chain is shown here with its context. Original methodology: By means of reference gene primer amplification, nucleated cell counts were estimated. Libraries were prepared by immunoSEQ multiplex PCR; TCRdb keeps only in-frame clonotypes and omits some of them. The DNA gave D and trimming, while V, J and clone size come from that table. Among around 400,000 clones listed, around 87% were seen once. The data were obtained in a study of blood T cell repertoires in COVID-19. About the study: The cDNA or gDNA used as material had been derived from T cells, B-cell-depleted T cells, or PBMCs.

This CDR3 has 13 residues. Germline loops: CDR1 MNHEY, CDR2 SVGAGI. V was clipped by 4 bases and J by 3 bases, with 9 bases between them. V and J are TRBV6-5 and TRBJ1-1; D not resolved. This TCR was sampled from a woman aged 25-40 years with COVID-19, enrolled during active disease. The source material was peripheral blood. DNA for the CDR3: TGTGCCAGCAGTTCCGGGTTACACACTGAAGCTTTCTTT. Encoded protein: CASSSGLHTEAFF.